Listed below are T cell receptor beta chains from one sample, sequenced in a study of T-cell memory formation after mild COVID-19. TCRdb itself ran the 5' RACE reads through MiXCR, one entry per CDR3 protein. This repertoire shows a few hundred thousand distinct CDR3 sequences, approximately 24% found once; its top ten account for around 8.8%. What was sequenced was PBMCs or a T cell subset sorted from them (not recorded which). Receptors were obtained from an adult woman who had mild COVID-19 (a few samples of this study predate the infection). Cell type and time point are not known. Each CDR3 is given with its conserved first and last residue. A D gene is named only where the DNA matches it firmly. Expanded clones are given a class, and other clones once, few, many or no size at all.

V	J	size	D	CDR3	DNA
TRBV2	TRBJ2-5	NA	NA	CASSEPGQETQYF	TGTGCCAGCAGTGAACCAGGTCAAGAGACCCAGTACTTC
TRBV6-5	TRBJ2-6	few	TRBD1	CATRQGLVSGANVLTF	TGTGCCACTAGACAGGGTTTGGTCTCTGGGGCCAACGTCCTGACTTTC
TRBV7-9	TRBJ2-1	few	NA	CASSHNGGSYNEQFF	TGTGCCAGCAGCCACAACGGGGGATCCTACAATGAGCAGTTCTTC
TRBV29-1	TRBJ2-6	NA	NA	CSVEDISGANVLTF	TGCAGCGTTGAAGACATTTCTGGGGCCAACGTCCTGACTTTC
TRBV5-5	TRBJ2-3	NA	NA	CASRPRATPSADTQYF	TGTGCCAGCAGACCCCGCGCGACACCATCAGCCGATACGCAGTATTTT
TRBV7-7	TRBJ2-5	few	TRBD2	CASSLDLAGGPETQYF	TGTGCTAGCAGCTTAGATCTAGCGGGAGGGCCGGAGACCCAGTACTTC
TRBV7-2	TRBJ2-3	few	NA	CASSLAAGASTDTQYF	TGTGCCAGCAGCTTAGCGGCCGGAGCCAGCACAGATACGCAGTATTTT
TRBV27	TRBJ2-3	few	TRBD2	CASRGLAGRGSSTDTQYF	TGTGCCAGCAGAGGACTAGCGGGACGAGGTTCTAGCACAGATACGCAGTATTTT
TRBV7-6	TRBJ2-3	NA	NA	CASSLAGEGRGDTQYF	TGTGCCAGCAGCTTAGCGGGCGAGGGCCGGGGGGATACGCAGTATTTT
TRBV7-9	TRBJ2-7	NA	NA	CASSLHSLEVQYF	TGTGCCAGCAGCTTACATTCTCTGGAGGTGCAGTACTTC
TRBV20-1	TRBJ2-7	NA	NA	CSARLGFGTNAYEQYF	TGCAGTGCTAGACTTGGTTTTGGGACGAACGCCTACGAGCAGTACTTC
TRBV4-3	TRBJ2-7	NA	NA	CASSQEGEQGMGEQYF	TGCGCCAGCAGCCAAGAGGGTGAACAGGGAATGGGGGAGCAGTACTTC
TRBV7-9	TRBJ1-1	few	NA	CASRAGTVRLVTEAFF	TGTGCCAGCAGGGCCGGGACCGTACGGTTGGTGACTGAAGCTTTCTTT
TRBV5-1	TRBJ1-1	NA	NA	CASSLKLDEAFF	TGCGCCAGCAGCTTGAAGCTGGATGAAGCTTTCTTT
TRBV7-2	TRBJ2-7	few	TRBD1	CASGLTGGFLYEQYF	TGTGCCAGCGGTCTTACAGGGGGTTTTCTCTACGAGCAGTACTTC
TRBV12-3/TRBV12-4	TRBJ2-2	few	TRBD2	CASSLGLAATNTGELFF	TGTGCCAGCAGTTTAGGACTAGCGGCGACGAACACCGGGGAGCTGTTTTTT
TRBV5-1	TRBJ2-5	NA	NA	CASSLDRVVQTQYF	TGCGCCAGCAGCTTGGACAGGGTAGTACAGACCCAGTACTTC
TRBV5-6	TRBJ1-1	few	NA	CASSAGVVMNTEAFF	TGTGCCAGCAGTGCAGGGGTGGTCATGAACACTGAAGCTTTCTTT
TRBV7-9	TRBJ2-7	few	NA	CASSSPESMGSYEQYF	TGTGCCAGCAGCTCCCCAGAGTCTATGGGGTCCTACGAGCAGTACTTC
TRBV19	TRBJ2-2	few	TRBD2	CASSLSGQNTGELFF	TGTGCCAGTAGTCTTAGCGGGCAGAACACCGGGGAGCTGTTTTTT
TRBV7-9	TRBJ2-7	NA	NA	CASSDLEGQEPYEQYF	TGTGCCAGCAGCGACTTAGAGGGGCAGGAGCCCTACGAGCAGTACTTC
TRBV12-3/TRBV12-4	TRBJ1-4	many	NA	CASRWGDLREKLFF	TGTGCCAGCAGATGGGGGGATCTGAGGGAAAAACTGTTTTTT
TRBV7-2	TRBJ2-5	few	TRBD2	CASSLVASGKETQYF	TGTGCCAGCAGCTTAGTGGCTAGCGGAAAAGAGACCCAGTACTTC
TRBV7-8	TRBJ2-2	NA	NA	CASRSDTPRELFF	TGTGCCAGCAGATCAGACACCCCAAGGGAGCTGTTTTTT
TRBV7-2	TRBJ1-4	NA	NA	CASSPVKGKLFF	TGTGCCAGCAGCCCTGTCAAGGGGAAACTGTTTTTT
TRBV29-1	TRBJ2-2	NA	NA	CSVVRTTDTGELFF	TGCAGCGTTGTGCGGACTACCGACACCGGGGAGCTGTTTTTT
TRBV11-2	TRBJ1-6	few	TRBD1	CASSPGQGYSPLHF	TGTGCCAGCAGCCCGGGACAGGGGTATTCACCCCTCCACTTT
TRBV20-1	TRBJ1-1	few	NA	CSAREALPGTEAFF	TGCAGTGCTAGAGAAGCCTTACCTGGAACTGAAGCTTTCTTT
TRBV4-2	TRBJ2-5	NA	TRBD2	CASSQEELAGGGETQYF	TGTGCCAGCAGCCAAGAGGAACTAGCGGGAGGAGGGGAGACCCAGTACTTC
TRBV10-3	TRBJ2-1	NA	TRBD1	CAISEYLGQGHNEQFF	TGTGCCATCAGTGAGTACCTCGGACAGGGACACAATGAGCAGTTCTTC
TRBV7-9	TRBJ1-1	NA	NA	CASSLEAFEAFF	TGTGCCAGCAGCTTAGAGGCGTTTGAAGCTTTCTTT
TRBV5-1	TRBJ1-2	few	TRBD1	CASSDGQGNGNYGYTF	TGCGCCAGCAGCGATGGACAGGGGAACGGTAACTATGGCTACACCTTC
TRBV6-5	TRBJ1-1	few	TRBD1	CASSYWRQGLNTEAFF	TGTGCCAGCAGTTACTGGAGACAGGGGTTGAACACTGAAGCTTTCTTT
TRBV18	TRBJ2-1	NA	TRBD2	CASSPGEGHSYNEQFF	TGTGCCAGCTCACCAGGGGAGGGGCACTCCTACAATGAGCAGTTCTTC
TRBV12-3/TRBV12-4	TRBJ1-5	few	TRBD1	CASSLSGQGQPQHF	TGTGCCAGCAGTTTATCTGGACAGGGGCAGCCCCAGCATTTT
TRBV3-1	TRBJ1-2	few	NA	CASSQESAYGYTF	TGTGCCAGCAGCCAAGAGAGCGCCTATGGCTACACCTTC
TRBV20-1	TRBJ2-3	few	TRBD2	CSAEPSGGPSTDTQYF	TGCAGTGCTGAACCAAGCGGGGGACCTAGCACAGATACGCAGTATTTT
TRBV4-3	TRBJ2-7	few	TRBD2	CASSQGTSFYEQYF	TGCGCCAGCAGCCAAGGGACTAGTTTCTACGAGCAGTACTTC
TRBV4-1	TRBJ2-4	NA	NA	CASSPSTTAQPFYF	TGCGCCAGCAGCCCATCCACGACAGCCCAACCCTTCTACTTC
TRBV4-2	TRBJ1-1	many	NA	CASSQERTSEAFF	TGTGCCAGCAGCCAAGAAAGGACGTCTGAAGCTTTCTTT